By share, the clone carrying this T cell receptor beta chain ranks as medium-sized. Not a single patient had been given any form of treatment at any point before undergoing thyroid surgery. This entry is derived from a study of metastatic and nonmetastatic thyroid tumors. Via MiXCR, TCRdb re-called the PCR reads. The sample shows fewer than 40,000 clones, under 30% of them seen only once. Trimming left V 6 bases short and J 9 bases short, with 12 bases between. Germline CDR1 MDHEN, CDR2 SYDVKM. This CDR3 has 13 residues. The V gene is TRBV28, the J gene TRBJ1-6; no definite D call. The sample was blood. This TCR derives from a female donor with papillary thyroid cancer or a benign thyroid nodule (not recorded which). Some clones in this sample may be carry-over from other donors' samples. The CDR3 bases are TGTGCCAGCAGCCCGGATCCAGCTTCACCCCTCCACTTT. Translating gives CASSPDPASPLHF.